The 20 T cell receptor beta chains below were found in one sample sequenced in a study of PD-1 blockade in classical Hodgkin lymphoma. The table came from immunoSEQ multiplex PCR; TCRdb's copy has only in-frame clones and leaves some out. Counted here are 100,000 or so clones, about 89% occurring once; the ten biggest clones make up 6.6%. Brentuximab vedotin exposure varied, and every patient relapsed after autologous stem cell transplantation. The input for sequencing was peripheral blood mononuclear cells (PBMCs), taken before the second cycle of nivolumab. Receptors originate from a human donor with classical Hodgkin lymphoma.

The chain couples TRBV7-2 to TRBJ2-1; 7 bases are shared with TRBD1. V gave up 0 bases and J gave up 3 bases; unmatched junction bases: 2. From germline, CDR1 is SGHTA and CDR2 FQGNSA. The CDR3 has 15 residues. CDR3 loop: CASSLAGQYYNEQFF. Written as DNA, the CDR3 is TGTGCCAGCAGCTTAGCGGGACAGTACTACAATGAGCAGTTCTTC. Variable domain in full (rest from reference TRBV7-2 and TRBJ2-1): GAGVSQSPSNKVTEKGKDVELRCDPISGHTALYWYRQSLGQGLEFLIYFQGNSAPDKSGLPSDRFSAERTGGSVSTLTIQRTQQEDSAVYLCASSLAGQYYNEQFFGPGTRLTVL.

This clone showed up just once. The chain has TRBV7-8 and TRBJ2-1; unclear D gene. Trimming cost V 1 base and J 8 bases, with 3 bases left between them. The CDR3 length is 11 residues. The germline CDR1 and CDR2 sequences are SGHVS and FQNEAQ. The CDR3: CASSLGDEQFF. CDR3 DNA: TGTGCCAGCAGCTTAGGCGATGAGCAGTTCTTC. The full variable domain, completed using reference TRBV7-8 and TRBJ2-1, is GAGVSQSPRYKVAKRGQDVALRCDPISGHVSLFWYQQALGQGPEFLTYFQNEAQLDKSGLPSDRFFAERPEGSVSTLKIQRTQQEDSAVYLCASSLGDEQFFGPGTRLTVL.

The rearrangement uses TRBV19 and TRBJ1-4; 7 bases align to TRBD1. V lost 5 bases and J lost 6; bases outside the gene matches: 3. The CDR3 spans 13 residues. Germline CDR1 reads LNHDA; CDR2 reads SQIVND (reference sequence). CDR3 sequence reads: CASSEDRDEKLFF. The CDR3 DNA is TGTGCCAGTAGTGAAGACAGGGATGAAAAACTGTTTTTT.

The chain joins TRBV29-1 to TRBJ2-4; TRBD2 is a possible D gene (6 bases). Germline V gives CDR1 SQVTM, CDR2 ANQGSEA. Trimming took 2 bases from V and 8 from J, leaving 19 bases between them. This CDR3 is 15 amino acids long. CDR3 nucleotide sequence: TGCAGCGTTGAAAAAGGGTGGCGGGGTAGATACATTCAGTACTTC. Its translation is CSVEKGWRGRYIQYF.

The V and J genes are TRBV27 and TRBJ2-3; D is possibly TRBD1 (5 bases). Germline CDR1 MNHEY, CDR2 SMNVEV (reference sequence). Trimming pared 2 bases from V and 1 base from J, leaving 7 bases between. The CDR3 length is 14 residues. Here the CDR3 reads CASSLQGGTDTQYF. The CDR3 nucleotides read TGTGCCAGCAGTTTACAGGGCGGCACAGATACGCAGTATTTT.

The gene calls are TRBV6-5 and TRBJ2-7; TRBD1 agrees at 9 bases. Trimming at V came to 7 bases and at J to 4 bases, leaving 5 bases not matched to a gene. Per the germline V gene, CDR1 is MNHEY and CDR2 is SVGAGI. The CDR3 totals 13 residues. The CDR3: CASNGQGRYEQYF. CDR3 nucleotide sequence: TGTGCCAGCAATGGACAGGGGCGGTACGAGCAGTACTTC.

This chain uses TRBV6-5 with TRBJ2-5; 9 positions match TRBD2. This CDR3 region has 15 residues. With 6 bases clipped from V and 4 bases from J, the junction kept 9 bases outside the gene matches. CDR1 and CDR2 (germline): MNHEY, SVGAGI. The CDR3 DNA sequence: TGTGCCAGCAGAAGGGATAGCGGGGGATCAGAGACCCAGTACTTC. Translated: CASRRDSGGSETQYF.

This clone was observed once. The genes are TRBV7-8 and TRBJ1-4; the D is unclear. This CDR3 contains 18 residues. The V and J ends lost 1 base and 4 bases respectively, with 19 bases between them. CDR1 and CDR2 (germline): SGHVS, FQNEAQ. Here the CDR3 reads CASSLVVGFGEVNEKLFF. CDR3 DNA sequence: TGTGCCAGCAGCTTAGTGGTCGGTTTCGGGGAAGTTAATGAAAAACTGTTTTTT.

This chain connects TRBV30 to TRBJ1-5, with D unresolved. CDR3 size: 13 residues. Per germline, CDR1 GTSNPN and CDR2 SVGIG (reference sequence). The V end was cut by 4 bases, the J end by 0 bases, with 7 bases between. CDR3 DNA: TGTGCCTGGAATTGGGGTAGCAATCAGCCCCAGCATTTT. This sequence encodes CAWNWGSNQPQHF.

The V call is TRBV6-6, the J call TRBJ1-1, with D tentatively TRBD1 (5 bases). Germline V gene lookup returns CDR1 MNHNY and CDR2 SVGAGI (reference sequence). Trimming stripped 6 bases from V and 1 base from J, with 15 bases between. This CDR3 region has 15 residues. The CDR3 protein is CASSPNQGGNTEAFF. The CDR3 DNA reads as TGTGCCAGCAGCCCAAACCAGGGCGGGAACACTGAAGCTTTCTTT.

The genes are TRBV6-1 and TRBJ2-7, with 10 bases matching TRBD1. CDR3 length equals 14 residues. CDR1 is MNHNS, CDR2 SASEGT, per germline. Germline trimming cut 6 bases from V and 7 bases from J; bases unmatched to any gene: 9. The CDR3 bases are TGTGCCAGCAGGACCGGACAGGGGGTGGGGGAGCAGTACTTC. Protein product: CASRTGQGVGEQYF.

The CDR3 DNA reads as TGTGCCAGCAGCTTAGGAGGGGGGGACCCCCTCTACGACAATGAGCAGTTCTTC. Translation gives CASSLGGGDPLYDNEQFF. The chain recombines TRBV7-9 with TRBJ2-1; D perhaps matches TRBD2 (7 bases). This CDR3 is built from 18 residues. The V gene lost 1 base and the J gene lost 5 bases, with 21 bases spanning the gap. Germline lookup yields CDR1 SEHNR and CDR2 FQNEAQ (reference sequence). The full variable domain, with the rest looked up from reference TRBV7-9 and TRBJ2-1, is DTGVSQNPRHKITKRGQNVTFRCDPISEHNRLYWYRQTLGQGPEFLTYFQNEAQLEKSRLLSDRFSAERPKGSFSTLEIQRTEQGDSAMYLCASSLGGGDPLYDNEQFFGPGTRLTVL.

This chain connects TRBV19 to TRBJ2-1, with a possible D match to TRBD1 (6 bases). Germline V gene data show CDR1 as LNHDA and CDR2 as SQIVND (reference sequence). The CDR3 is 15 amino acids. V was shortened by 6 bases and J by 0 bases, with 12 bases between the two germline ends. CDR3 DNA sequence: TGTGCCAGTAGGAAACAGGGATCCTCCTACAATGAGCAGTTCTTC. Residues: CASRKQGSSYNEQFF.

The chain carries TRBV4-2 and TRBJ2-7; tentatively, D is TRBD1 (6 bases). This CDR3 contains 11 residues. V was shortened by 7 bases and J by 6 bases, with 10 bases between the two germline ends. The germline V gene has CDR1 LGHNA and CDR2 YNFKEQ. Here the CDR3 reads CASTLGGEQYF. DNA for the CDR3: TGTGCCAGCACCCTAGGGGGCGAGCAGTACTTC.

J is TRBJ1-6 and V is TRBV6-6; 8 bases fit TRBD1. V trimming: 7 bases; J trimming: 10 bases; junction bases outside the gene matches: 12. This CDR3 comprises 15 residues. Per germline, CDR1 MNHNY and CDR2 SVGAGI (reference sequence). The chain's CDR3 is CASTFGGRGRSPLHF. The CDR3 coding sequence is TGTGCCAGCACCTTCGGTGGCAGGGGGCGGTCACCCCTCCACTTT.

The CDR3 loop reads CATSTGPNQPQHF. CDR3 nucleotides: TGCGCCACCTCGACAGGTCCCAATCAGCCCCAGCATTTT. V usage is TRBV5-1 and J usage is TRBJ1-5, with D possibly being TRBD1 (6 bases). CDR1 and CDR2 (germline): SGHRS, YFSETQ. Trimming left V 9 bases short and J 3 bases short, with 13 bases between. The CDR3 has 13 amino acids.

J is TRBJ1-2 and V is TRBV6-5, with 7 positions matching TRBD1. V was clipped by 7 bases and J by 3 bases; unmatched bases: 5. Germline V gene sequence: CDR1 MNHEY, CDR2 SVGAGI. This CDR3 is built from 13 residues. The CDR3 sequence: CASNQGGDYGYTF. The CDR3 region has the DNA TGTGCCAGCAATCAGGGGGGGGACTATGGCTACACCTTC.

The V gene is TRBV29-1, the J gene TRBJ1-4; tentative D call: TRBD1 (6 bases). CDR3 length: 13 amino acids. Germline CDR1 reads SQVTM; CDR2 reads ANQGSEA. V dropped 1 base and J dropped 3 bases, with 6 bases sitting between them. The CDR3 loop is CSVEGTANEKLFF. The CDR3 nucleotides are TGCAGCGTTGAAGGGACAGCTAATGAAAAACTGTTTTTT.

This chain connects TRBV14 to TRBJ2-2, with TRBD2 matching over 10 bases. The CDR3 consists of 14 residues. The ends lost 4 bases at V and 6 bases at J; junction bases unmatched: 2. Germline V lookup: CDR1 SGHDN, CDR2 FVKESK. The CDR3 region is CASSPGLAAGELFF. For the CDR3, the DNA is TGTGCCAGCAGCCCTGGACTAGCGGCCGGGGAGCTGTTTTTT.

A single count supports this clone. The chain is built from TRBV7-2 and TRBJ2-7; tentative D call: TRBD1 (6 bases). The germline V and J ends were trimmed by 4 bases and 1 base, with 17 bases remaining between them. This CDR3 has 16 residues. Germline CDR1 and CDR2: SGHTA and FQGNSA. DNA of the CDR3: TGTGCCAGCAGCTCCCATGAAGGGGGACCTTCCTACGAGCAGTACTTC. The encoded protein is CASSSHEGGPSYEQYF.